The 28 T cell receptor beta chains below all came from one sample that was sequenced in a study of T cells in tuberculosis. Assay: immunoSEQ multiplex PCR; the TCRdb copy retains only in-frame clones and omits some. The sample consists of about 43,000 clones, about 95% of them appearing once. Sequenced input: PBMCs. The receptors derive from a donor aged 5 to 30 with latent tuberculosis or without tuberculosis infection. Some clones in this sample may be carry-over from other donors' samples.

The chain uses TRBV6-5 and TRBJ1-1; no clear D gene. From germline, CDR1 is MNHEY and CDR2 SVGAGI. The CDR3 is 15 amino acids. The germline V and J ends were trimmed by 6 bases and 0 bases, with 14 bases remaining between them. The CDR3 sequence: CASSLGGPMNTEAFF. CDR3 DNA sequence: TGTGCCAGCAGCCTCGGTGGGCCCATGAACACTGAAGCTTTCTTT.

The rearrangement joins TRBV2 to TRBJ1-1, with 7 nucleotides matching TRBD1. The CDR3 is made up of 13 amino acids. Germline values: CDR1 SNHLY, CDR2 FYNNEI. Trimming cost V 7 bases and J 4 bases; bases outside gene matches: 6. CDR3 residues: CASNTGEVTEAFF. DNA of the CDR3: TGTGCCAGCAATACAGGGGAGGTCACTGAAGCTTTCTTT.

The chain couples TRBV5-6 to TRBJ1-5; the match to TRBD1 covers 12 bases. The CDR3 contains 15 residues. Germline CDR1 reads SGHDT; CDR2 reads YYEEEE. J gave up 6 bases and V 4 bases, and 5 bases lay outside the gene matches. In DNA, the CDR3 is TGTGCCAGCAGCCTGGGGACAGGGGGCGTTCAGCCCCAGCATTTT. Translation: CASSLGTGGVQPQHF. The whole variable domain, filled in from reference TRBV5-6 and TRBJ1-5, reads DAGVTQSPTHLIKTRGQQVTLRCSPKSGHDTVSWYQQALGQGPQFIFQYYEEEERQRGNFPDRFSGHQFPNYSSELNVNALLLGDSALYLCASSLGTGGVQPQHFGDGTRLSIL.

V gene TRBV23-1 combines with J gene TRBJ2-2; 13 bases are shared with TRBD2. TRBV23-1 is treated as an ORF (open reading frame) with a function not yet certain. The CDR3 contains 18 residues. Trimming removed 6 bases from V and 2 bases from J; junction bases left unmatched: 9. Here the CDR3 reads CASSQRTSGSRNTGELFF. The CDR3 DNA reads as TGCGCCAGCAGCCAAAGGACTAGCGGGAGTCGTAACACCGGGGAGCTGTTTTTT.

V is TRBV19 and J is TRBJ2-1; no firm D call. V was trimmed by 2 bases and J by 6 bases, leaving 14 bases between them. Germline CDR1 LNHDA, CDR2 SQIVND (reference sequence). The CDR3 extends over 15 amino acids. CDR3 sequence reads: CASSIIPGEVNEQFF. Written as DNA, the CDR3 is TGTGCCAGTAGTATAATCCCCGGAGAGGTCAATGAGCAGTTCTTC.

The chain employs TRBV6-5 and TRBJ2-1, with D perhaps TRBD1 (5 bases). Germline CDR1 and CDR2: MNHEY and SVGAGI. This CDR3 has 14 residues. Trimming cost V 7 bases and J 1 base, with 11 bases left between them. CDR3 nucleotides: TGTGCCAGCATGGGGCCTCCTTCCTACAATGAGCAGTTCTTC. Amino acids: CASMGPPSYNEQFF.

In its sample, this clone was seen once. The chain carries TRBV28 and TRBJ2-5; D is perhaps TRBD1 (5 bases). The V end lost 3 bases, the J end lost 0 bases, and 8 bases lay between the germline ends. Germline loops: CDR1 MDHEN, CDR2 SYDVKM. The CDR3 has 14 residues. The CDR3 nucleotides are TGTGCCAGCAGTTTGGGGCGATACCAAGAGACCCAGTACTTC. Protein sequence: CASSLGRYQETQYF.

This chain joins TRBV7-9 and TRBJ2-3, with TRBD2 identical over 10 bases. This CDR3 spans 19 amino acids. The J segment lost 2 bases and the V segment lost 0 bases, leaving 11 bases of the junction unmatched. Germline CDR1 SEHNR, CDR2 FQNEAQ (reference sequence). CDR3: CASSLAHSGTSDFTDTQYF. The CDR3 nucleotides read TGTGCCAGCAGCTTAGCGCATTCCGGGACTAGCGATTTCACAGATACGCAGTATTTT.

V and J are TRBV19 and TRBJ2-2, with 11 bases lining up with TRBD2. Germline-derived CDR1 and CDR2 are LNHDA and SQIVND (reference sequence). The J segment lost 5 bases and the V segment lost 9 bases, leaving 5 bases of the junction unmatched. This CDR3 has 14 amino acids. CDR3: CASRLAGRTGELFF. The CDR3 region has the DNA TGTGCCAGCAGACTAGCGGGACGGACCGGGGAGCTGTTTTTT.

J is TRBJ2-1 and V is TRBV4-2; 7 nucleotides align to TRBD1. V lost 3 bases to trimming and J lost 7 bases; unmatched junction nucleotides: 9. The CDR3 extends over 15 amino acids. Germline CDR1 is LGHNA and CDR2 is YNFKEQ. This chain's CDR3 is CASSHNDRVRNEQFF. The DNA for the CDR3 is TGTGCCAGCAGCCATAACGACAGGGTTAGGAATGAGCAGTTCTTC.

The CDR3 loop is CASSVAPWREGPHEQYF. Written as DNA, the CDR3 is TGTGCCAGCAGTGTCGCCCCCTGGCGGGAGGGCCCCCACGAGCAGTACTTC. The chain recombines TRBV2 with TRBJ2-7, with TRBD2 identical over 9 bases. Germline-derived CDR1 and CDR2 are SNHLY and FYNNEI. J was trimmed by 5 bases and V by 4 bases; bases with no gene match: 15. CDR3 length: 17 residues.

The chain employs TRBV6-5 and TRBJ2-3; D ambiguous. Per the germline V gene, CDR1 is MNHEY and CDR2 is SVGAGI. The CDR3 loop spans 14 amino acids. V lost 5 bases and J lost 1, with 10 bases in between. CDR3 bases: TGTGCCAGCAGTCAACAGTCAGGCACAGATACGCAGTATTTT. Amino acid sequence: CASSQQSGTDTQYF.

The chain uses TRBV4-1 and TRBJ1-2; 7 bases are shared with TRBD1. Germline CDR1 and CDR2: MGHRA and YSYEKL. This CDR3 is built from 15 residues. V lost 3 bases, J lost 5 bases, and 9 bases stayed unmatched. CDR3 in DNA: TGCGCCAGCAGCCACTTAACAGGGGCCCAGTATGGCTACACCTTC. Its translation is CASSHLTGAQYGYTF.

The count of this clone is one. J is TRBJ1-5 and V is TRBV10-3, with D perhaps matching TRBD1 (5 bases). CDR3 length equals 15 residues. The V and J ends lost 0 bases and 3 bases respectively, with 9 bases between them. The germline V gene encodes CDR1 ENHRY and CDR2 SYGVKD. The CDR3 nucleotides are TGTGCCATCAGTGAGTCGGCAGGGCCCAATCAGCCCCAGCATTTT. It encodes CAISESAGPNQPQHF.

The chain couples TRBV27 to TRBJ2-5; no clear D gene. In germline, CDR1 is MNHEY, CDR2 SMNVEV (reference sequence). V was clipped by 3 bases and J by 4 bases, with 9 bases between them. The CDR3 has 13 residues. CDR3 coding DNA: TGTGCCAGCAGTTTGAGTCCGGGAGAGACCCAGTACTTC. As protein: CASSLSPGETQYF.

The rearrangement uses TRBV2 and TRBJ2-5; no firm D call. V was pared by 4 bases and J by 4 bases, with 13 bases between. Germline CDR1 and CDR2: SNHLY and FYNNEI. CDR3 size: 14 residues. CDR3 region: CASSVSPIGETQYF. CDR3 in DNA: TGTGCCAGCAGTGTTAGCCCCATCGGAGAGACCCAGTACTTC.

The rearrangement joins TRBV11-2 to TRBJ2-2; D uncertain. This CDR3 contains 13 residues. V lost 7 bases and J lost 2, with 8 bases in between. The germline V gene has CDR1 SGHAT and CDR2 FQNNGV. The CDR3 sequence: CASTPQNTGELFF. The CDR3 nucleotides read TGTGCCAGCACCCCCCAAAACACCGGGGAGCTGTTTTTT.

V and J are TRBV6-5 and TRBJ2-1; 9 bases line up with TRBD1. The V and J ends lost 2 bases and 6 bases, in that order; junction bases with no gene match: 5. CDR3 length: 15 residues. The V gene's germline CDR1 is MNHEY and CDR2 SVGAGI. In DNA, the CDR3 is TGTGCCAGCAGTTACCCGGGACAGGGCTTCAATGAGCAGTTCTTC. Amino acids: CASSYPGQGFNEQFF.

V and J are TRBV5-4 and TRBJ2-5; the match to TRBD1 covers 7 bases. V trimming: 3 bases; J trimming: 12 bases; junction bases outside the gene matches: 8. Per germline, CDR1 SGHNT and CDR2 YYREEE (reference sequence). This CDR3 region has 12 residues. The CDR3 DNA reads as TGTGCCAGCAGCTGGGACAGCGGCCCTGAGTACTTC. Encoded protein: CASSWDSGPEYF.

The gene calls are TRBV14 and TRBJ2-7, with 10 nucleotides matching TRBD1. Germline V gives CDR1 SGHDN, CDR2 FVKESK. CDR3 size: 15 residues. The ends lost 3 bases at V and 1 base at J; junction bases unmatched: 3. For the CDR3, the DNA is TGTGCCAGCAGCCACCCGGGACAGGGGTCCTACGAGCAGTACTTC. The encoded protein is CASSHPGQGSYEQYF.

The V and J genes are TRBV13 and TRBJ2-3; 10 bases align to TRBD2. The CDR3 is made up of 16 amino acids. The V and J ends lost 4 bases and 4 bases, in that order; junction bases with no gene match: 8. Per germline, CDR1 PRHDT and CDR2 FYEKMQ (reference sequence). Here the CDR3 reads CASSSLAGDMADTQYF. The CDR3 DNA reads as TGTGCCAGCAGCTCCCTAGCGGGGGATATGGCAGATACGCAGTATTTT. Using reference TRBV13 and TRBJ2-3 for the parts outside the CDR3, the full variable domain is AAGVIQSPRHLIKEKRETATLKCYPIPRHDTVYWYQQGPGQDPQFLISFYEKMQSDKGSIPDRFSAQQFSDYHSELNMSSLELGDSALYFCASSSLAGDMADTQYFGPGTRLTVL.

The CDR3: CASTSYGTSGVYYNEQFF. The CDR3 DNA reads TGTGCCAGTACCTCGTACGGGACTAGCGGGGTTTATTACAATGAGCAGTTCTTC. This rearrangement joins TRBV19 to TRBJ2-1; 13 positions agree with TRBD2. The CDR3 is 18 amino acids. Losses at the gene ends were 7 bases for V and 4 bases for J; bases not matched to a gene: 13. Germline V CDR1 and CDR2: LNHDA, SQIVND (reference sequence). Full variable domain (outside the CDR3, taken from reference TRBV19 and TRBJ2-1): DGGITQSPKYLFRKEGQNVTLSCEQNLNHDAMYWYRQDPGQGLRLIYYSQIVNDFQKGDIAEGYSVSREKKESFPLTVTSAQKNPTAFYLCASTSYGTSGVYYNEQFFGPGTRLTVL.

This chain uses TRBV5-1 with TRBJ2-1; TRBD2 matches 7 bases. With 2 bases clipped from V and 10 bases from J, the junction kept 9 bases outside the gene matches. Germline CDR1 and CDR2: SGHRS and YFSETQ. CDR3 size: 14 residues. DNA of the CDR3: TGCGCCAGCAGCTTTCTAGGGAGGGAGGGGGAGCAGTTCTTC. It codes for CASSFLGREGEQFF. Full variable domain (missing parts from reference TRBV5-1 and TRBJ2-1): KAGVTQTPRYLIKTRGQQVTLSCSPISGHRSVSWYQQTPGQGLQFLFEYFSETQRNKGNFPGRFSGRQFSNSRSEMNVSTLELGDSALYLCASSFLGREGEQFFGPGTRLTVL.

The CDR3 region is CASSQGTLPYNEQFF. Here the CDR3 DNA reads TGCGCCAGCAGCCAAGGGACTTTGCCTTACAATGAGCAGTTCTTC. V is TRBV4-3 and J is TRBJ2-1, with D tentatively TRBD2 (5 bases). CDR3 length equals 15 residues. Trimming stripped 1 base from V and 4 bases from J, with 11 bases between. The germline V gene encodes CDR1 LGHNA and CDR2 YSLEER.

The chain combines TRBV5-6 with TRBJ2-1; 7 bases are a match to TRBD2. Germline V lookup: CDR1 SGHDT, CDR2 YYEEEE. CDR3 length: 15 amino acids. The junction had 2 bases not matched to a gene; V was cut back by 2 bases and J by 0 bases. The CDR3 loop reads CASSLAGSSYNEQFF. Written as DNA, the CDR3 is TGTGCCAGCAGCTTAGCGGGAAGCTCCTACAATGAGCAGTTCTTC.

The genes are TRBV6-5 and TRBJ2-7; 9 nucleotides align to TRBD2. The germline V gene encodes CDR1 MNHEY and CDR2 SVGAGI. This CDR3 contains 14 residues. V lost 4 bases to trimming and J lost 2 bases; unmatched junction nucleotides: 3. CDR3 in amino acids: CASSLSSGTYEQYF. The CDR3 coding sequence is TGTGCCAGCAGTTTGTCTAGCGGGACCTACGAGCAGTACTTC.

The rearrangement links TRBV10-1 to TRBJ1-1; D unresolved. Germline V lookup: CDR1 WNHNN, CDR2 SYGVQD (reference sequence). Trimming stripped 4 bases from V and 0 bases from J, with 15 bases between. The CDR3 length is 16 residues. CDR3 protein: CASSAGLLGVNTEAFF. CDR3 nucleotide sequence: TGCGCCAGCAGTGCCGGACTTCTAGGCGTGAACACTGAAGCTTTCTTT.

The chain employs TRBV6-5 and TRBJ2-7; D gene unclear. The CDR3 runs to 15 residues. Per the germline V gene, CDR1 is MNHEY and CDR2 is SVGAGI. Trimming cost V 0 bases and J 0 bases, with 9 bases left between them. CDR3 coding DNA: TGTGCCAGCAGTTACTCGCCTAGTCTCTCCTACGAGCAGTACTTC. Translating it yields CASSYSPSLSYEQYF.